Reported below is one T cell receptor (beta chain). This specimen comes from a study of blood T cell repertoires in COVID-19. At the level of the study: Acute and convalescent COVID-19 samples came from the United States, Italy and Spain. From T cells, B-cell-depleted T cells, or PBMCs came the material, which was cDNA or gDNA.

This CDR3 spans 14 amino acids. CDR1 is ENHRY, CDR2 SYGVKD, per germline. The V and J ends lost 6 bases and 2 bases respectively, with 14 bases between them. In the original workflow: Nucleated cell number was recorded as an estimate derived from reference gene primer amplification. TCRdb's table, derived via immunoSEQ multiplex PCR, lists solely in-frame clones and lacks some. That table supplies the V and J calls and clone size; D and trimming were determined from the DNA. The table has roughly 100,000 clones, 80% to 95% seen once. Input material: peripheral blood. This chain links TRBV10-3 with TRBJ2-7; tentative D call: TRBD1 (6 bases). The origin of this receptor is a man aged 50-59 years with active COVID-19. The CDR3 region is CAIRKEDSTYEQYF. The CDR3 nucleotides read TGTGCCATCAGGAAGGAGGACAGTACCTACGAGCAGTACTTC.